The 2 T cell receptor beta chains below were found in one sample sequenced in a study of CD8 T cells in Susac syndrome. Random-hexamer reverse transcription was applied to about 0.45 to 1 ug RNA. TCRdb called the immunoSEQ multiplex PCR reads again in MiXCR, with one record for every CDR3 protein. The table lists 150,000 to 200,000 distinct CDR3 sequences, roughly 92% of them singletons, with approximately 0.098% in the top ten. The sequenced sample consisted of CD4+ T cells from PBMCs. Receptor source: a human donor in good health.

This clonotype was seen just once. The chain employs TRBV19 and TRBJ1-2, with D possibly TRBD1 on 5 matching bases. The CDR3 is made up of 16 amino acids. V was pared by 3 bases and J by 8 bases, with 22 bases between. Germline V gene sequence: CDR1 LNHDA, CDR2 SQIVND (reference sequence). CDR3 bases: TGTGCCAGTAGTATTGGCAGGGAGCCCAACCTGGGAGGCTACACCTTC. This codes for CASSIGREPNLGGYTF.

This clonotype was seen more than once but under ten times. The junction and the germline gene differ at one end; a read error may be behind it. The V call is TRBV5-1, the J call TRBJ1-5, with TRBD1 matching 8 bases. Germline loops: CDR1 SGHRS, CDR2 YFSETQ. The CDR3 totals 14 residues. The CDR3 DNA sequence: TGTGCCAGCAGTTCGGGACAGGGCAATCAGCCCCAGCATTTT. This codes for CASSSGQGNQPQHF.